This T cell receptor (beta chain) was identified in a study of beta chain features in type 1 diabetes. Notes on the study in general: For patients, the naive, central memory and Treg TCRB repertoires appeared more alike than for healthy donors.

Reverse transcription of all isolated RNA meant that expressed TCRB transcripts were sequenced. Only in-frame clones appear in the TCRdb table, and some are missing; sequencing was by immunoSEQ multiplex PCR. The table lists some 900,000 clones, roughly a sixth of them singletons. As concerns this clone: Antigen unknown.

The material sequenced was naive CD4+ T cells from blood. The origin of this receptor is a woman younger than 30 in good health.

The CDR3 DNA sequence: TGTGCCAGCAGTGTAGTAGCGGGAGGGACCTACGAGCAGTACTTC. This encodes CASSVVAGGTYEQYF. The J gene is TRBJ2-7, the V gene TRBV6-5; 11 bases fit TRBD2. This CDR3 region has 15 residues. V lost 5 bases, J lost 2 bases, and 5 bases stayed unmatched. Germline CDR1 MNHEY, CDR2 SVGAGI.